This entry features one T cell receptor (beta chain) sequence. Produced via immunoSEQ multiplex PCR; TCRdb's table is partial and in-frame only. The data show just over 9,500 clones, about 72% seen once. These data are taken from a study of tumor-infiltrating lymphocytes in localized non-small cell lung cancer. Study summary: Patients included smokers and never-smokers with various histologies, some sampled after neoadjuvant chemotherapy.

Germline lookup yields CDR1 SQVTM and CDR2 ANQGSEA. The CDR3 loop spans 13 amino acids. Trimming pared 8 bases from V and 5 bases from J, leaving 19 bases between. The origin of this receptor is a human donor with non-small cell lung cancer. The specimen was lung tumor tissue. The J gene is TRBJ2-7, the V gene TRBV29-1; D possibly corresponds to TRBD1 (6 bases). DNA for the CDR3: TGCAGCTCCAGAACAACAGGGACACACGAGCAGTACTTC. Translating it yields CSSRTTGTHEQYF.